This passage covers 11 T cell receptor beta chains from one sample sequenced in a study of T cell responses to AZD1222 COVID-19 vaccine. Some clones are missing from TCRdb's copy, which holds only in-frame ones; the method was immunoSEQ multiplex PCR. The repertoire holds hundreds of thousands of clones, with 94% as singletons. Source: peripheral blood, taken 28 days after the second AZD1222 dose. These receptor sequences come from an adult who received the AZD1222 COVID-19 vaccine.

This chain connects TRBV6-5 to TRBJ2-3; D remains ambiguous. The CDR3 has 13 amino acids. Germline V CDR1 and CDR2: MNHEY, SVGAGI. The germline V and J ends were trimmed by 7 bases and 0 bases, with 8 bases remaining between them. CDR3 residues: CASTSDSTDTQYF. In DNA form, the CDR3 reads TGTGCCAGCACCTCGGACAGCACAGATACGCAGTATTTT.

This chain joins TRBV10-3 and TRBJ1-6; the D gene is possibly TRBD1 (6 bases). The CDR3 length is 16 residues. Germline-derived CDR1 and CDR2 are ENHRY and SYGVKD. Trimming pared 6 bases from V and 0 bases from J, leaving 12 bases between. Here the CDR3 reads CAIRGTGSSYNSPLHF. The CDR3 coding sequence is TGTGCCATCAGGGGAACAGGGAGCTCCTATAATTCACCCCTCCACTTT.

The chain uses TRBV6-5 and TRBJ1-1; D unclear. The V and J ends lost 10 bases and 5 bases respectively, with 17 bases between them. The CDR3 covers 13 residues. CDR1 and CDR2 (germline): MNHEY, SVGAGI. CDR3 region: CATAPAGWTEAFF. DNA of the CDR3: TGTGCCACCGCCCCGGCCGGTTGGACTGAAGCTTTCTTT.

The CDR3 sequence is CAVTAGFGEQYF. CDR3 coding DNA: TGTGCCGTCACCGCCGGTTTCGGGGAGCAGTACTTC. The rearrangement uses TRBV28 and TRBJ2-7; D call uncertain. This CDR3 region has 12 residues. V was shortened by 11 bases and J by 7 bases, with 18 bases between the two germline ends. Germline CDR1 is MDHEN and CDR2 is SYDVKM.

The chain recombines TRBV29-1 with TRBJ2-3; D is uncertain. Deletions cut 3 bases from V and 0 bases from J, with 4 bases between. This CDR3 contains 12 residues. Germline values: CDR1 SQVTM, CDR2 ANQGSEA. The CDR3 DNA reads TGCAGCGTTGACCTCAGCACAGATACGCAGTATTTT. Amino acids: CSVDLSTDTQYF.

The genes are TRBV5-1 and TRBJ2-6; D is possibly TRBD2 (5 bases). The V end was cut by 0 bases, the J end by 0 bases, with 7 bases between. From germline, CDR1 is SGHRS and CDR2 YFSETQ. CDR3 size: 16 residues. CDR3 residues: CASSLVGSSGANVLTF. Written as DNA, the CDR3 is TGCGCCAGCAGCTTGGTGGGGAGCTCTGGGGCCAACGTCCTGACTTTC.

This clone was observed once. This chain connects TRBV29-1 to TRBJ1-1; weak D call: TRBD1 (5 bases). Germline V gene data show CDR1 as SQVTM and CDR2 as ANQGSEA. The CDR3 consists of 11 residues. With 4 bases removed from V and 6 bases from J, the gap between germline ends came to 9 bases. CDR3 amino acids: CSVAWGAEAFF. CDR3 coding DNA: TGCAGCGTTGCATGGGGGGCTGAAGCTTTCTTT.

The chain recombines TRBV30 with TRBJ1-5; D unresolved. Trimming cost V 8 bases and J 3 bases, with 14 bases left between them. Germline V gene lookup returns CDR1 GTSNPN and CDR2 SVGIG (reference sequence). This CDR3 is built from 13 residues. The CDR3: CAARAALNQPQHF. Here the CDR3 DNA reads TGTGCCGCGCGCGCGGCCCTCAATCAGCCCCAGCATTTT.

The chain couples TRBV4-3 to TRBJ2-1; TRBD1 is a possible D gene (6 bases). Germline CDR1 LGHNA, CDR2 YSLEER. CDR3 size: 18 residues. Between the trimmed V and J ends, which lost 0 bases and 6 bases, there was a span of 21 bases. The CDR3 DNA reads TGCGCCAGCAGCCAAGAGGGGGTGGCGGACAGTGGAGTCAATGAGCAGTTCTTC. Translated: CASSQEGVADSGVNEQFF.

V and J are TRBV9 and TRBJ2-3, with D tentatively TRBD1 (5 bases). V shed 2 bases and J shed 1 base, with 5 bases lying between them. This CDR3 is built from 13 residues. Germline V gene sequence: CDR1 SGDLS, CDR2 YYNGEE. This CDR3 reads CASSVGRTDTQYF. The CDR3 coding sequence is TGTGCCAGCAGCGTGGGGCGCACAGATACGCAGTATTTT.

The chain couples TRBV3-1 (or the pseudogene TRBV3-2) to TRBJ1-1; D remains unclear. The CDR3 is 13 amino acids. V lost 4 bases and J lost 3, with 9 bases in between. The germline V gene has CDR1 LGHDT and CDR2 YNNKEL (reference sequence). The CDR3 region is CASSPRADTEAFF. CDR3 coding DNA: TGTGCCAGCAGCCCCCGGGCGGACACTGAAGCTTTCTTT.